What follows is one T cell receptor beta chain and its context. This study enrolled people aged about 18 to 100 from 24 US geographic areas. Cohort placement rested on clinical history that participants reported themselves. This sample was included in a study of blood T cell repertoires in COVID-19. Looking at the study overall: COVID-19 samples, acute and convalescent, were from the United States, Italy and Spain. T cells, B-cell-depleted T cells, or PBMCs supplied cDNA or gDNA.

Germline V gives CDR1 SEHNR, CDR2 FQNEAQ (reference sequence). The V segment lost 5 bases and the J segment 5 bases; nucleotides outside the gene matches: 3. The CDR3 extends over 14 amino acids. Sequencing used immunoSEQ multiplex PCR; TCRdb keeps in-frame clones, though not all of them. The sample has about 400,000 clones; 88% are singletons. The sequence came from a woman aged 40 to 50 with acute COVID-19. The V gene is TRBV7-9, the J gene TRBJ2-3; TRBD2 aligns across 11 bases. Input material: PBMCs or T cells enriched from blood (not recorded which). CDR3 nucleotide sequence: TGTGCCAGCAGCCCCGGGACTAGCGGAGATACGCAGTATTTT. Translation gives CASSPGTSGDTQYF.